This T cell receptor beta chain was identified during a study of T cell repertoires in cytomegalovirus infection. Study-level results: There were HLA-C-restricted CMV-specific TCR beta clonotypes dominating the ex vivo response.

TCRdb reprocessed the reads via MiXCR and lists one record per CDR3 protein. Of around 710,000 distinct CDR3 sequences in the sample, around 29% were seen once. A word on this clonotype: Its antigen is not identified.

This specimen consisted of cultured CD8+ T cells from PBMCs, obtained from culture after CMV antigen stimulation. This receptor was obtained from a human donor in good health (CMV status not recorded). Some clones in this sample may be carry-over from other donors' samples.

The CDR3 is CASSFGGGRDEQYF. CDR3 nucleotide sequence: TGCGCCAGCAGCTTTGGCGGGGGACGAGACGAGCAGTACTTC. V gene TRBV5-1 combines with J gene TRBJ2-7; 7 bases are a match to TRBD2. This CDR3 is built from 14 residues. J gave up 5 bases and V 2 bases, and 7 bases lay outside the gene matches. Germline lookup yields CDR1 SGHRS and CDR2 YFSETQ.